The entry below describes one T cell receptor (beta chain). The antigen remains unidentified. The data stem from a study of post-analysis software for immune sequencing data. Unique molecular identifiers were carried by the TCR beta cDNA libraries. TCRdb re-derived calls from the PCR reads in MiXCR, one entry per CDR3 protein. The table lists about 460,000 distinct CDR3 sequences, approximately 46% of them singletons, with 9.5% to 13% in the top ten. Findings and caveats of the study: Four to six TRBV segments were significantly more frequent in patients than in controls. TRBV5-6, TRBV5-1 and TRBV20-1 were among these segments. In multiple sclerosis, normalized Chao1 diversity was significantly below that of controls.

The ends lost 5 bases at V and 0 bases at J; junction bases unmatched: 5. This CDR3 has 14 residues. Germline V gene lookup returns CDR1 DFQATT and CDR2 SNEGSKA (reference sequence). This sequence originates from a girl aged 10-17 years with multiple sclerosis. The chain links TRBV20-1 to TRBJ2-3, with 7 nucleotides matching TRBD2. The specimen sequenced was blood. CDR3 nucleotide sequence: TGCAGTGCTTTGGTGGGAGGGAGCACAGATACGCAGTATTTT. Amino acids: CSALVGGSTDTQYF.